Sequencing of this T cell receptor (beta chain) was carried out in a study of blood T cell repertoires in COVID-19. TCRdb's copy holds only in-frame clones and misses some; the assay was immunoSEQ multiplex PCR. The repertoire holds some 250,000 clones, with 88% as singletons. This CDR3 contains 15 residues. Deletions cut 0 bases from V and 2 bases from J, with 12 bases between. Looked up from germline, CDR1 is SGDLS and CDR2 is YYNGEE. The rearrangement uses TRBV9 and TRBJ2-7; D may be TRBD2 (6 bases). The source of this sequence is a human donor in a cohort sampled during active COVID-19. The sequencing input was peripheral blood. CDR3 region: CASSVGTGSTYEQYF. CDR3 DNA: TGTGCCAGCAGCGTAGGAACCGGGAGTACCTACGAGCAGTACTTC.